One and the same sample provided the 7 T cell receptor beta chains below, sequenced in a study of CD8 T cells in ankylosing spondylitis. Study results and caveats: There was a TCR beta motif, made of several highly homologous variants, that appeared characteristic of ankylosing spondylitis blood.

Antigens of these TCRs are unknown. TCRdb re-called the 5' RACE reads through MiXCR, storing one row per CDR3 protein. This table holds approximately 300,000 distinct CDR3 sequences, around 7.6% found once. Input material: blood, either unsorted or a sorted T cell fraction (not recorded which). These receptors came from a male donor with ankylosing spondylitis.

This clonotype was detected ten times or more. The chain joins TRBV20-1 to TRBJ2-3, with TRBD2 identical over 7 bases. The CDR3 spans 15 residues. The V segment lost 5 bases and the J segment 1 base; nucleotides outside the gene matches: 9. The germline gives CDR1 DFQATT, CDR2 SNEGSKA (reference sequence). The CDR3 protein is CSAFLEAGGTDTQYF. The CDR3, as DNA: TGCAGTGCTTTTCTGGAGGCGGGAGGCACAGATACGCAGTATTTT.

The chain recombines TRBV5-4 with TRBJ2-7; a weak D match, TRBD2 (5 bases). The V and J ends lost 4 bases and 3 bases respectively, with 20 bases between them. There are 16 residues in the CDR3. Germline CDR1 SGHNT, CDR2 YYREEE (reference sequence). As DNA, the CDR3 is TGTGCCAGCAGCCCAACGGGGAACCAGCAAATCTACGAGCAGTACTTC. Translating gives CASSPTGNQQIYEQYF.

This clonotype has more than one count but fewer than ten. The V and J genes are TRBV7-9 and TRBJ2-3, with 9 bases lining up with TRBD1. Germline CDR1 and CDR2: SEHNR and FQNEAQ (reference sequence). The CDR3 covers 15 residues. Germline trimming cut 3 bases from V and 4 bases from J; bases unmatched to any gene: 5. CDR3 in DNA: TGTGCCAGCAGCTTGGGGACAGGGTTTTCAGATACGCAGTATTTT. This translates into CASSLGTGFSDTQYF. Full variable domain (missing parts from reference TRBV7-9 and TRBJ2-3): DTGVSQNPRHKITKRGQNVTFRCDPISEHNRLYWYRQTLGQGPEFLTYFQNEAQLEKSRLLSDRFSAERPKGSFSTLEIQRTEQGDSAMYLCASSLGTGFSDTQYFGPGTRLTVL.

Many counts were recorded for this clonotype. An end of the junction does not agree with germline; a read error may underlie this. The chain employs TRBV5-1 and TRBJ2-5; D may be TRBD1 (6 bases). The CDR3 length is 13 residues. In germline, CDR1 is SGHRS, CDR2 YFSETQ. The CDR3 sequence: CASSRGQQETQYF. In DNA form, the CDR3 reads TGTGCCAGCAGCCGCGGACAGCAAGAGACCCAGTACTTC.

This sequence joins TRBV12-3 or TRBV12-4 and TRBJ2-7; D remains ambiguous. V gave up 0 bases and J gave up 4 bases, with 7 bases separating them. The CDR3 is 13 residues long. Here the CDR3 reads CASSLAVTYEQYF. CDR3 DNA sequence: TGTGCCAGCAGTTTAGCGGTAACATACGAGCAGTACTTC.

This CDR3 reads CASSQGPMGGNIQYF. In DNA form, the CDR3 reads TGTGCCAGCAGCCAAGGTCCCATGGGGGGGAACATTCAGTACTTC. This chain connects TRBV3-1 to TRBJ2-4, with TRBD2 identical over 7 bases. This CDR3 has 15 amino acids. CDR1 is LGHDT and CDR2 is YNNKEL in the germline V gene (reference sequence). V lost 1 base and J lost 7; bases outside the gene matches: 7.

Ten or more counts support this clonotype. This chain joins TRBV5-1 and TRBJ1-6; D not certain. The CDR3 is 14 amino acids. Deletions cut 1 base from V and 7 bases from J, with 9 bases between. Germline V lookup: CDR1 SGHRS, CDR2 YFSETQ. CDR3 nucleotide sequence: TGCGCCAGCAGCTTGTACACAACAAATTCACCCCTCCACTTT. Translated, it gives CASSLYTTNSPLHF.